This TCR beta chain emerged from a study of cytomegalovirus exposure and HLA in healthy donors. As for this clone: What it binds is not known.

V shed 4 bases and J 8 bases; nucleotides not matched to a gene: 7. CDR3 size: 13 residues. Germline lookup yields CDR1 GTSNPN and CDR2 SVGIG (reference sequence). Findings and caveats of the study: CMV serostatus was the only immune exposure information that was available. Donors were assumed by presence/absence analyses to have roughly uniform sequencing depth. Reported results showed that the classifier diagnosed cytomegalovirus status with high specificity and sensitivity.

Each of the donors was a healthy bone marrow donor. Vbeta (60) and Jbeta (13) primers were used in the PCR. Using immunoSEQ multiplex PCR, the repertoire was profiled, and TCRdb retains in-frame clones only, with some absent. The sample lists roughly 150,000 clones, around three quarters occurring once. Sequencing was done on a sample of PBMCs. The receptor was derived from a woman aged 35 to 49 in good health and CMV-seronegative. The J gene is TRBJ1-4, the V gene TRBV30, with 7 bases aligning to TRBD1. DNA for the CDR3: TGTGCCTGGATGACAGGGATCGAGGAAAAACTGTTTTTT. It specifies CAWMTGIEEKLFF.